These 25 T cell receptor beta chains came from one sample sequenced in a study of blood T cells in healthy people across ages. Using a J-beta primer mix together with a sample-barcoded 5' primer, a second PCR was run for about 7 to 12 cycles. TCRdb analysed the 5' RACE reads with MiXCR anew, one entry per CDR3 protein. The sample includes more than 900,000 distinct CDR3 sequences, just under 30% of them seen just once. This sample also belongs to another study, concerning T cells of mothers and their children.

The specimen was blood. The receptors shown here come from a middle-aged woman in good health.

This clonotype has a count of ten or more. The chain recombines TRBV28 with TRBJ2-5; unclear D gene. Germline V gene data show CDR1 as MDHEN and CDR2 as SYDVKM. Between the trimmed V and J ends, which lost 7 bases and 4 bases, there was a span of 16 bases. This CDR3 region has 14 residues. CDR3 in amino acids: CASTPSDGVETQYF. DNA of the CDR3: TGTGCCAGCACACCCAGTGATGGAGTAGAGACCCAGTACTTC. The complete variable domain, with remaining parts taken from reference TRBV28 and TRBJ2-5, reads DVKVTQSSRYLVKRTGEKVFLECVQDMDHENMFWYRQDPGLGLRLIYFSYDVKMKEKGDIPEGYSVSREKKERFSLILESASTNQTSMYLCASTPSDGVETQYFGPGTRLLVL.

J is TRBJ2-3 and V is TRBV10-3; 7 nucleotides line up with TRBD2. CDR1 is ENHRY, CDR2 SYGVKD, per germline. CDR3 size: 13 residues. V was pared by 8 bases and J by 3 bases, with 5 bases of the junction left unmatched. The CDR3 is CAIAKRDTDTQYF. CDR3 nucleotide sequence: TGTGCCATCGCGAAGCGGGATACAGATACGCAGTATTTT.

In the case of this clonotype: This may come from a read error, since a much larger clone is one base off. The chain recombines TRBV7-9 with TRBJ2-5; TRBD1 is a possible D gene (5 bases). This CDR3 region has 15 residues. Germline loops: CDR1 SEHNR, CDR2 FQNEAQ (reference sequence). Trimming left V 6 bases short and J 11 bases short, with 25 bases between. The CDR3 region has the DNA TGTGCCAGCAGAATGGGGTTCGGATGGGGCTTGCTTCAGTACTTC. This encodes CASRMGFGWGLLQYF.

This clonotype was counted only a few times. The chain uses TRBV12-3 or TRBV12-4 and TRBJ2-5; D possibly corresponds to TRBD1 (6 bases). The CDR3 is made up of 14 amino acids. V lost 6 bases, J lost 9 bases, and 20 bases lay in between. CDR3 in amino acids: CASRRDTVQGAQYF. DNA of the CDR3: TGTGCCAGCAGAAGGGACACCGTACAAGGCGCCCAGTACTTC.

The chain employs TRBV10-3 and TRBJ2-7; TRBD2 matches 7 bases. The J call may be faulty, since TRBJ2-5 better matches the DNA end. The germline gives CDR1 ENHRY, CDR2 SYGVKD. This CDR3 is built from 15 residues. CDR3: CAISEQRGESGTQYF. CDR3 DNA: TGTGCCATCAGTGAGCAGCGGGGCGAAAGCGGGACCCAGTACTTC.

This clonotype was detected many times. The CDR3 is CSVTSGGLSSYNEQFF. DNA for the CDR3: TGCAGTGTGACTAGCGGGGGCCTCAGCTCCTACAATGAGCAGTTCTTC. The gene calls are TRBV20-1 and TRBJ2-1; 12 bases are shared with TRBD2. The germline V gene encodes CDR1 DFQATT and CDR2 SNEGSKA (reference sequence). V shed 7 bases and J 0 bases; nucleotides not matched to a gene: 7. CDR3 length equals 16 residues.

As to this clonotype: A much more abundant neighbour one base away suggests this may be a read error. The chain combines TRBV25-1 with TRBJ2-7, with D possibly being TRBD1 (6 bases). The CDR3 sequence is 11 residues long. CDR1 MGHDK and CDR2 SYGVNS come from the germline V gene. CDR3 nucleotide sequence: TGTACCAGCATAAGGGGGTACGAGCAGTACTTC. Protein sequence: CTSIRGYEQYF.

This clonotype was seen repeatedly, ten times or more. The chain recombines TRBV29-1 with TRBJ2-5; the D gene is possibly TRBD1 (6 bases). The CDR3 totals 12 residues. Germline CDR1 is SQVTM and CDR2 is ANQGSEA. The CDR3 region has the DNA TGCAGTTTGAACAGGGTCGGGGAGACCCAGTACTTC. Residues: CSLNRVGETQYF.

This clonotype was recorded at least ten times. The V call is TRBV7-6, the J call TRBJ2-1, with TRBD1 matching 8 bases. The CDR3 runs 17 residues. Trimming at V came to 4 bases and at J to 4 bases, leaving 12 bases not matched to a gene. In germline, CDR1 is SGHVS, CDR2 FNYEAQ. The CDR3 DNA is TGTGCCAGCAGCTCCCCGGGCCAGGGGGCTTATTACAATGAGCAGTTCTTC. Protein product: CASSSPGQGAYYNEQFF.

Turning to this clonotype: The junction departs from the called germline gene at one end, perhaps through a read error. The rearrangement uses TRBV27 and TRBJ1-1; D gene uncertain. The CDR3 is made up of 13 amino acids. Germline V lookup: CDR1 MNHEY, CDR2 SMNVEV (reference sequence). The CDR3 here is CASSFSWVGETFF. CDR3 nucleotides: TGTGCCAGCAGTTTTTCCTGGGTGGGTGAAACTTTCTTT.

With regard to this clonotype: Germline and junction disagree at one end, which may indicate a read error. J is TRBJ2-3 and V is TRBV12-3 or TRBV12-4; perhaps TRBD1 as D (5 bases). CDR3 length: 15 residues. This chain's CDR3 is CASSWAGLRADAQYF. CDR3 DNA: TGTGCCAGCAGTTGGGCAGGGCTTAGAGCAGATGCGCAGTATTTT.

The table lists this clonotype with many counts. V and J are TRBV29-1 and TRBJ1-2; D remains ambiguous. Trimming stripped 3 bases from V and 4 bases from J, with 12 bases between. The CDR3 is 13 amino acids. CDR1 SQVTM and CDR2 ANQGSEA come from the germline V gene. For the CDR3, the DNA is TGCAGCGTTGACTCGGCCCTGACCTATGGCTACACCTTC. Its protein is CSVDSALTYGYTF.

This clonotype occurred a few times. The chain uses TRBV12-3 or TRBV12-4 and TRBJ2-3, with 10 bases matching TRBD2. V lost 8 bases and J lost 5; bases outside the gene matches: 10. This CDR3 comprises 15 residues. The CDR3 reads CASVSSGGVRDTQYF. The CDR3, as DNA: TGTGCCAGCGTCAGCAGCGGGGGGGTCAGAGATACGCAGTATTTT.

This chain joins TRBV28 and TRBJ1-5, with D uncertain. Trimming took 7 bases from V and 7 from J, leaving 11 bases between them. Germline V gene lookup returns CDR1 MDHEN and CDR2 SYDVKM. CDR3 length: 12 residues. The CDR3: CASTVSLQPQHF. The CDR3 coding sequence is TGTGCCAGCACTGTTTCGTTGCAGCCCCAGCATTTT.

This clonotype occurred a few times. The chain couples TRBV24-1 to TRBJ2-3; TRBD2 is a possible D gene (5 bases). Trimming stripped 5 bases from V and 5 bases from J, with 22 bases between. Germline lookup yields CDR1 KGHDR and CDR2 SFDVKD. This CDR3 spans 17 amino acids. CDR3 residues: CATSAPLGSPAGDTQYF. The CDR3 bases are TGTGCCACCAGTGCTCCCTTGGGGAGCCCCGCGGGAGATACGCAGTATTTT.

The chain carries TRBV4-1 and TRBJ2-3; weak D call: TRBD1 (5 bases). Trimming cost V 0 bases and J 11 bases, with 15 bases left between them. CDR3 length equals 14 residues. CDR1 and CDR2 (germline): MGHRA, YSYEKL. CDR3 bases: TGCGCCAGCAGCCAAGACACAGGCAATTCTGAGCAGTATTTT. It specifies CASSQDTGNSEQYF.

This chain joins TRBV7-2 and TRBJ2-1; possibly TRBD2 for D (5 bases). Per the germline V gene, CDR1 is SGHTA and CDR2 is FQGNSA. V was pared by 1 base and J by 6 bases, with 10 bases between. There are 14 residues in the CDR3. The chain's CDR3 is CASSLGRQSNEQFF. For the CDR3, the DNA is TGTGCCAGCAGCTTAGGGAGGCAGAGCAATGAGCAGTTCTTC.

J is TRBJ2-5 and V is TRBV7-3; D might be TRBD2 (5 bases). Germline V gene sequence: CDR1 SGHTA, CDR2 FQGTGA. The CDR3 totals 14 residues. Trimming took off 3 bases at V and 5 bases at J, with 13 bases between the two ends. This CDR3 reads CASSFGGYGETQYF. The CDR3 DNA sequence: TGTGCCAGCAGCTTTGGAGGTTATGGGGAGACCCAGTACTTC.

This clonotype has just a few counts. The chain employs TRBV28 and TRBJ1-5, with TRBD1 as a possible D gene (6 bases). The V end was cut by 7 bases, the J end by 2 bases, with 15 bases between. CDR1 MDHEN and CDR2 SYDVKM come from the germline V gene. The length of the CDR3 is 15 residues. CDR3 protein: CASKPGGGGNQPQHF. The CDR3 nucleotides read TGTGCCAGCAAACCCGGGGGCGGTGGCAATCAGCCCCAGCATTTT.

This clonotype was picked up many times. The CDR3 protein is CASSLAVSTSGANVLTF. In DNA, the CDR3 is TGTGCCAGCAGCTTAGCGGTATCCACCTCTGGGGCCAACGTCCTGACTTTC. V gene TRBV7-9 combines with J gene TRBJ2-6; D unclear. Germline V gene sequence: CDR1 SEHNR, CDR2 FQNEAQ (reference sequence). The CDR3 is 17 amino acids. Trimming stripped 0 bases from V and 0 bases from J, with 9 bases between.

This chain uses TRBV4-2 with TRBJ2-7; D is possibly TRBD2 (7 bases). The CDR3 extends over 18 amino acids. V was trimmed by 0 bases and J by 2 bases, leaving 20 bases between them. Germline loops: CDR1 LGHNA, CDR2 YNFKEQ. As DNA, the CDR3 is TGTGCCAGCAGCCAAGATCCTTCTCCGAGGGGGGGGACCTACGAGCAGTACTTC. Translated, it gives CASSQDPSPRGGTYEQYF.

As for this clonotype: Possible read error: a much larger clone is one base away. This chain connects TRBV20-1 to TRBJ2-5, with 8 bases identical to TRBD2. This CDR3 region has 14 residues. Germline CDR1 is DFQATT and CDR2 is SNEGSKA (reference sequence). With V trimmed by 6 bases and J by 8 bases, 14 bases remained unmatched. The CDR3 sequence is CSAAAGGGMITQYF. CDR3 DNA: TGCAGTGCCGCGGCGGGCGGGGGGATGATCACCCAGTACTTC.

This clonotype was found many times. The chain links TRBV12-3 or TRBV12-4 to TRBJ2-7, with 10 bases that match TRBD2. Losses at the gene ends were 2 bases for V and 2 bases for J; bases not matched to a gene: 9. The CDR3 extends over 17 amino acids. The CDR3 spells CASSLSVAGGPPYEQYF. CDR3 nucleotide sequence: TGTGCCAGCAGTTTATCGGTAGCGGGGGGTCCTCCCTACGAGCAGTACTTC.

This clonotype was detected only a few times. CDR3 in DNA: TGCAGTGCCCCAGGGGGCCTAGATACGCAGTATTTT. The encoded protein is CSAPGGLDTQYF. The J gene is TRBJ2-3, the V gene TRBV20-1; 8 nucleotides line up with TRBD1. This CDR3 comprises 12 residues. Germline V CDR1 and CDR2: DFQATT, SNEGSKA (reference sequence). The junction had 4 bases not matched to a gene; V was cut back by 6 bases and J by 5 bases.

In its sample, this clonotype was seen many times. Here the CDR3 reads CASSPGQGGHQPQHF. The CDR3 coding sequence is TGCGCCAGCAGCCCCGGACAGGGGGGGCATCAGCCCCAGCATTTT. The chain is built from TRBV5-1 and TRBJ1-5, with 10 bases that match TRBD1. The V and J ends lost 4 bases and 5 bases, in that order; junction bases with no gene match: 6. The CDR3 covers 15 residues. CDR1 is SGHRS and CDR2 is YFSETQ in the germline V gene.